This TCR beta chain originates from a study of shared T cell receptors in the human thymus. Germline-derived CDR1 and CDR2 are SGHTA and FQGTGA. This CDR3 comprises 15 residues. V was pared by 3 bases and J by 0 bases, with 3 bases of the junction left unmatched. The method was immunoSEQ multiplex PCR; TCRdb's version includes in-frame clones alone and lacks a portion of them. The repertoire holds about 380,000 clones, with around 95% as singletons. This sequence was found in a human donor. Sequences were obtained from thymocytes. V usage is TRBV7-3 and J usage is TRBJ2-3, with TRBD1 identical over 7 bases. This CDR3 is CASSFRGTSTDTQYF. The CDR3 DNA sequence: TGTGCCAGCAGCTTCAGGGGGACGAGCACAGATACGCAGTATTTT.